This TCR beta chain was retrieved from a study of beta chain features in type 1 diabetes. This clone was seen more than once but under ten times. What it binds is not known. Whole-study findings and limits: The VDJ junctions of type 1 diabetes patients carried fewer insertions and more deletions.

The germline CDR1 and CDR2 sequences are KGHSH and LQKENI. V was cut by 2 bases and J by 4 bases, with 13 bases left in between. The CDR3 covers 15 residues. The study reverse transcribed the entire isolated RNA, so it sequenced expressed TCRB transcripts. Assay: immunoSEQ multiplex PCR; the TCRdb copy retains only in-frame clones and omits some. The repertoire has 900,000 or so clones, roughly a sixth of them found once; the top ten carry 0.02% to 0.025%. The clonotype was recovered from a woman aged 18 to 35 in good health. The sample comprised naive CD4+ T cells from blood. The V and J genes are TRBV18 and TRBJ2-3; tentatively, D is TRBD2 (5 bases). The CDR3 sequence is CASSPVFGVPDTQYF. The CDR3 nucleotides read TGTGCCAGCTCACCAGTATTCGGGGTTCCAGATACGCAGTATTTT. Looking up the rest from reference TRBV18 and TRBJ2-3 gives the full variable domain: NAGVMQNPRHLVRRRGQEARLRCSPMKGHSHVYWYRQLPEEGLKFMVYLQKENIIDESGMPKERFSAEFPKEGPSILRIQQVVRGDSAAYFCASSPVFGVPDTQYFGPGTRLTVL.